This T cell receptor (beta chain) was sequenced during a study of identifying expanded T cells in peripheral blood. As regards this clone: Its antigen remains unknown.

Collection occurred without any documented infections or immune events in donors. The germline V and J ends were trimmed by 2 bases and 4 bases, with 9 bases remaining between them. The length of the CDR3 is 14 residues. CDR1 is LNHDA and CDR2 is SQIVND in the germline V gene (reference sequence). Study findings and constraints: Clone count variance between roughly 2-week samples rose with total template count. Technical replicates showed approximately 1.2 changed clones; about two weeks approximately 15; four weeks 19.

Generated by immunoSEQ multiplex PCR, the TCRdb table keeps only in-frame clones and is missing some. The sample has under 130,000 clones, roughly 90% seen once. The chain combines TRBV19 with TRBJ1-5; D call uncertain. The receptor's source is a person between 18 and 70 years old in good health. Sequenced sample: blood. The DNA of the CDR3 is TGTGCCAGTAGTATAATTAACGGGAATCAGCCCCAGCATTTT. Translating it yields CASSIINGNQPQHF.